Listed here are 25 T cell receptor beta chains from one sample, sequenced in a study of glioma-infiltrating T cells. Using RNA template, CDR3s of TCR alpha and beta were amplified with iRepertoire arm-PCR. TCRdb reprocessed the multiplex PCR reads via MiXCR and lists one record per CDR3 protein. The profile shows about 180,000 distinct CDR3 sequences, over 40% of them singletons. What was sequenced was glioma tissue, nonneoplastic brain tissue, or PBMCs (not recorded which). The receptors derive from a human donor with low-grade glioma or glioblastoma, undergoing nonglioma brain surgery, or in good health (not recorded which).

This clonotype was seen many times. The V call is TRBV7-3, the J call TRBJ2-3; no clear D. The CDR3 contains 14 residues. Germline assignment: CDR1 SGHTA and CDR2 FQGTGA. V was cut by 5 bases and J by 0 bases, with 9 bases left in between. CDR3 in DNA: TGTGCCAGCAGCCCTCAGCATAGCACAGATACGCAGTATTTT. Amino acid sequence: CASSPQHSTDTQYF.

This clonotype has more than one count but fewer than ten. V gene TRBV19 combines with J gene TRBJ2-2; no definite D call. From germline, CDR1 is LNHDA and CDR2 SQIVND (reference sequence). The length of the CDR3 is 13 residues. V lost 11 bases and J 1 base, leaving 11 bases between the germline ends. The CDR3 nucleotides read TGTGCCGCAAGTCTTTTGAACACCGGGGAGCTGTTTTTT. This codes for CAASLLNTGELFF.

A few counts support this clonotype. A much more abundant neighbour one base away suggests this may be a read error. The chain uses TRBV28 and TRBJ2-3, with 9 positions matching TRBD1. The CDR3 is made up of 15 amino acids. After removal of 4 bases from V and 4 bases from J, the junction contained 6 bases not matched to a gene. The germline V gene has CDR1 MDHEN and CDR2 SYDVKM. The CDR3 DNA sequence: TGTGCCAGCAGTTCCACCGGGACAGGGTCAGATACGCAGTATTTT. This sequence encodes CASSSTGTGSDTQYF.

The CDR3 nucleotides are TGTGCCAGCTCACCACTTCAGAGCAATCAGCCCCAGCATTTT. Its translation: CASSPLQSNQPQHF. This chain uses TRBV18 with TRBJ1-5; no clear D gene. In germline, CDR1 is KGHSH, CDR2 LQKENI. This CDR3 spans 14 amino acids. With 1 base removed from V and 1 base from J, the gap between germline ends came to 5 bases.

This clonotype was seen once. V and J are TRBV6-6 and TRBJ2-3; 14 bases are shared with TRBD2. Germline loops: CDR1 MNHNY, CDR2 SVGAGI (reference sequence). Germline trimming cut 5 bases from V and 3 bases from J; bases unmatched to any gene: 7. The CDR3 runs to 17 residues. CDR3 loop: CASSGTSGSVETDTQYF. The CDR3 DNA sequence: TGTGCCAGCAGTGGGACTAGCGGGAGCGTAGAAACAGATACGCAGTATTTT.

This clonotype was counted many times. This chain uses TRBV6-1 with TRBJ1-4; no firm D call. This CDR3 is built from 13 residues. The germline V gene encodes CDR1 MNHNS and CDR2 SASEGT. Trimming took off 2 bases at V and 7 bases at J, with 8 bases between the two ends. The CDR3 DNA reads as TGTGCCAGCAGTGAATGGCGGGGTGAAAAACTGTTTTTT. Residues: CASSEWRGEKLFF.

On this clonotype: A single base separates this from a much larger clone, so it may be a read error. Since no conserved phenylalanine or tryptophan closes the CDR3, a read error is the likely cause. The genes are TRBV20-1 and TRBJ2-5; 11 positions agree with TRBD2. This CDR3 spans 15 amino acids. Germline V CDR1 and CDR2: DFQATT, SNEGSKA (reference sequence). V lost 3 bases to trimming and J lost 2 bases; unmatched junction nucleotides: 5. CDR3 bases: TGCAGTGCTAGTATAGCGGGAGGGCCACAAGAGACCCAGTACTTA. Translation gives CSASIAGGPQETQYL.

Comments on this clonotype: A junction end diverges from the germline sequence, so it may reflect a read error. J is TRBJ1-5 and V is TRBV20-1; weak D call: TRBD1 (5 bases). Looked up from germline, CDR1 is DFQATT and CDR2 is SNEGSKA (reference sequence). The CDR3 is 13 residues long. The CDR3 sequence: CSSSSRVDQPQHF. The CDR3 region has the DNA TGCAGTTCTAGTTCCAGGGTCGATCAGCCCCAGCATTTT.

There are a few counts of this clonotype. The genes are TRBV7-8 and TRBJ1-1; possibly TRBD1 for D (6 bases). The germline CDR1 and CDR2 sequences are SGHVS and FQNEAQ. V lost 7 bases and J lost 4, with 22 bases in between. The CDR3 extends over 16 amino acids. CDR3 in amino acids: CASTLNPGGRSTEAFF. CDR3 nucleotides: TGTGCCAGCACCCTAAACCCGGGGGGCCGCTCCACTGAAGCTTTCTTT.

In this sample, this clonotype turned up a few times. V is TRBV19 and J is TRBJ2-7; 9 bases fit TRBD1. This CDR3 region has 15 residues. CDR1 is LNHDA, CDR2 SQIVND, per germline (reference sequence). V was clipped by 8 bases and J by 3 bases; unmatched bases: 11. CDR3 nucleotide sequence: TGTGCCAGTCATCCCGGACAGGGGCCCTTCTACGAGCAGTACTTC. Residues: CASHPGQGPFYEQYF.

This clonotype was detected many times. The V and J genes are TRBV6-1 and TRBJ2-5, with D hard to call. The CDR3 contains 12 residues. The V end lost 5 bases, the J end lost 10 bases, and 14 bases lay between the germline ends. Germline values: CDR1 MNHNS, CDR2 SASEGT. The CDR3, as DNA: TGTGCCAGCAGTCGCCCAACCGGTGACCAGTACTTC. Its translation is CASSRPTGDQYF.

On this clonotype itself: Given a much more abundant clone one base away, this may be a read error. Here the CDR3 DNA reads TGTGCCAGCTCACCCCTCACAGGGGATCAGTTCTTC. This codes for CASSPLTGDQFF. This rearrangement joins TRBV18 to TRBJ2-1; 7 bases agree with TRBD1. The V gene's germline CDR1 is KGHSH and CDR2 LQKENI. V lost 3 bases and J lost 13; bases outside the gene matches: 6. CDR3 length: 12 residues.

The genes are TRBV5-1 and TRBJ2-3, with D possibly TRBD2 on 7 matching bases. Trimming left V 4 bases short and J 4 bases short, with 13 bases between. Germline V CDR1 and CDR2: SGHRS, YFSETQ. This CDR3 is 14 amino acids long. CDR3 residues: CASSGGATADTQYF. CDR3 coding DNA: TGCGCCAGCAGCGGGGGGGCCACTGCAGATACGCAGTATTTT.

This clonotype has just a few counts. A much larger clonotype is one base distant, so this may be a read error. This chain links TRBV20-1 with TRBJ2-3; no firm D call. The end of the DNA fits TRBJ1-5 better, so the J call may be wrong. Germline-derived CDR1 and CDR2 are DFQATT and SNEGSKA (reference sequence). This CDR3 has 15 residues. The CDR3: CSASGITKSTDTQHF. DNA of the CDR3: TGCAGTGCTAGCGGCATAACGAAATCAACAGATACGCAGCATTTT.

This clonotype has just one count. The chain carries TRBV5-1 and TRBJ2-3, with D perhaps TRBD1 or TRBD2 (5 bases each). V lost 1 base and J lost 6, with 12 bases in between. Germline CDR1 reads SGHRS; CDR2 reads YFSETQ. This CDR3 has 14 amino acids. The CDR3 protein is CASSLFQGEDTQYF. The CDR3 region has the DNA TGCGCCAGCAGCTTGTTCCAAGGGGAGGATACGCAGTATTTT.

This clonotype has ten or more counts. The V call is TRBV28, the J call TRBJ1-5; no definite D call. V was pared by 7 bases and J by 6 bases, with 19 bases between. CDR1 MDHEN and CDR2 SYDVKM come from the germline V gene. The CDR3 spans 15 residues. CDR3 nucleotides: TGTGCCAGCATCCCCGCCGACACAAAGAGTCAGCCCCAGCATTTT. As protein: CASIPADTKSQPQHF.

Many counts were recorded for this clonotype. The chain has TRBV7-2 and TRBJ2-1; D may be TRBD2 (6 bases). The V and J ends lost 2 bases and 4 bases respectively, with 12 bases between them. The CDR3 has 15 residues. From germline, CDR1 is SGHTA and CDR2 FQGNSA. The CDR3 nucleotides are TGTGCCAGCAGCTTAAATCCTCTAGCGTACAATGAGCAGTTCTTC. It is translated as CASSLNPLAYNEQFF.

Concerning this clonotype: Mismatch with germline at one junction end may stem from a read error. The rearrangement joins TRBV6-1 to TRBJ2-2; TRBD2 matches 11 bases. The V gene's germline CDR1 is MNHNS and CDR2 SASEGT. The CDR3 covers 15 residues. The CDR3 sequence is CASNPTSGITGEPFF. CDR3 nucleotides: TGTGCCAGCAATCCGACTAGCGGGATCACCGGGGAGCCGTTTTTT.

This chain joins TRBV7-2 and TRBJ2-1; 10 bases are a match to TRBD2. With V trimmed by 10 bases and J by 8 bases, 11 bases remained unmatched. Germline V gene sequence: CDR1 SGHTA, CDR2 FQGNSA. The CDR3 covers 14 residues. Here the CDR3 DNA reads TGTGCCATCATCCTGATAAGCGGGAGGGATGAGCAGTTCTTC. Its translation: CAIILISGRDEQFF.

To note about this clonotype: Since a much larger clone is just one base distant, this may be a read error. The chain uses TRBV6-5 and TRBJ1-5; D is ambiguous. The J call may be faulty, since TRBJ2-3 better matches the DNA end. Germline V gene sequence: CDR1 MNHEY, CDR2 SVGAGI. This CDR3 region has 14 residues. The DNA of the CDR3 is TGTGCCAGCAGTTACTCGGGGAAAGGGCAGCCCCAGTATTTT. This translates into CASSYSGKGQPQYF.

This clonotype has just a few counts. The DNA of the CDR3 is TGTGCCAGCAGTGTCGGGGGACGCACAGATACGCAGTATTTT. Translating gives CASSVGGRTDTQYF. The rearrangement uses TRBV2 and TRBJ2-3, with D perhaps TRBD2 (6 bases). Trimming left V 4 bases short and J 1 base short, with 9 bases between. CDR3 size: 14 residues. Germline CDR1 and CDR2: SNHLY and FYNNEI.

This clonotype occurred a few times. The rearrangement uses TRBV7-8 and TRBJ2-1, with 11 positions matching TRBD2. The germline CDR1 and CDR2 sequences are SGHVS and FQNEAQ. This CDR3 has 15 residues. After removal of 5 bases from V and 6 bases from J, the junction contained 6 bases not matched to a gene. In nucleotides, the CDR3 is TGTGCCAGCAGCGCCACTAGCGGGAGTCCCAATGAGCAGTTCTTC. It yields the protein CASSATSGSPNEQFF.

The rearrangement joins TRBV3-1 to TRBJ2-5; unclear D gene. The V and J ends lost 4 bases and 5 bases respectively, with 11 bases between them. The CDR3 is 13 residues long. Germline values: CDR1 LGHDT, CDR2 YNNKEL (reference sequence). CDR3 amino acids: CASSRRGMETQYF. The CDR3 DNA follows: TGTGCCAGCAGCCGGAGAGGTATGGAGACCCAGTACTTC.

At least ten counts were recorded for this clonotype. The chain uses TRBV2 and TRBJ2-3; tentative D call: TRBD2 (6 bases). The CDR3 has 13 residues. The germline V and J ends were trimmed by 1 base and 10 bases, with 12 bases remaining between them. Looked up from germline, CDR1 is SNHLY and CDR2 is FYNNEI. In nucleotides, the CDR3 is TGTGCCAGCAGTGAAGTTGCGGGAAGGGCGCAGTATTTT. As protein: CASSEVAGRAQYF.

A word on this clonotype: Since a much larger clone is just one base distant, this may be a read error. The J gene is TRBJ2-1, the V gene TRBV6-1; 7 nucleotides agree with TRBD2. Germline V lookup: CDR1 MNHNS, CDR2 SASEGT. The CDR3 extends over 14 amino acids. Germline trimming cut 7 bases from V and 9 bases from J; bases unmatched to any gene: 12. This CDR3 reads CASIYRRGSGEQFF. Here the CDR3 DNA reads TGTGCCAGCATTTACCGTCGCGGGAGTGGTGAGCAGTTCTTC.